This TCR beta chain is from a study of CD8 T cells in Susac syndrome. Study observations and caveats: The study acknowledged a relatively small number of individuals in its TCR sequencing and HLA analysis.

From blood CD8+ and CD4+ T cells, the TCR beta chain was sequenced. The germline CDR1 and CDR2 sequences are MDHEN and SYDVKM. This CDR3 has 16 amino acids. Trimming pared 1 base from V and 2 bases from J, leaving 15 bases between. Random hexamers served to reverse transcribe roughly 0.5 to 1 ug RNA. The authors amplified TCR beta CDR3 across 54 Vbeta and 13 Jbeta using immunoSEQ multiplex PCR. TCRdb recomputed calls from the immunoSEQ multiplex PCR reads with MiXCR, one row per CDR3 protein. The sample includes over 130,000 distinct CDR3 sequences, approximately 95% of them seen just once. A note on this clonotype: The antigen is not known.

The rearrangement links TRBV28 to TRBJ2-7; D is tentatively TRBD1 or TRBD2 (5 bases each). This TCR derives from a human donor with multiple sclerosis. Material for sequencing was CD4+ T cells from PBMCs. The chain's CDR3 is CASSLSRDRSTYEQYF. CDR3 nucleotides: TGTGCCAGCAGTTTATCCCGGGACCGCAGCACCTACGAGCAGTACTTC.